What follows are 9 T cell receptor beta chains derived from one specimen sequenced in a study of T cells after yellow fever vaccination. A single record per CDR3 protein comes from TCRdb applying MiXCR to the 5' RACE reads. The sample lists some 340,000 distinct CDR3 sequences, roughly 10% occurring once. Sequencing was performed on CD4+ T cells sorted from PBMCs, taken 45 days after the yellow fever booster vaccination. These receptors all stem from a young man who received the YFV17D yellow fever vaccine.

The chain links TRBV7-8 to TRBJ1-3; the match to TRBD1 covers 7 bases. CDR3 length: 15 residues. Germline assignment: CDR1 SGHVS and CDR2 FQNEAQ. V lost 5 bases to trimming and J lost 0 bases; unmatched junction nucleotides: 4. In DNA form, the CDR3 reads TGTGCCAGCAGCCGAGGGACAGACTCTGGAAACACCATATATTTT. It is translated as CASSRGTDSGNTIYF.

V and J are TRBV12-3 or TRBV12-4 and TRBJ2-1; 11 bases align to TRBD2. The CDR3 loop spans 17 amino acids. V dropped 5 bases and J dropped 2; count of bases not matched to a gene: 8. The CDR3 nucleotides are TGTGCCAGCAGTCGGTTAGCGGGGGGGGCAGCCTACAATGAGCAGTTCTTC. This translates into CASSRLAGGAAYNEQFF.

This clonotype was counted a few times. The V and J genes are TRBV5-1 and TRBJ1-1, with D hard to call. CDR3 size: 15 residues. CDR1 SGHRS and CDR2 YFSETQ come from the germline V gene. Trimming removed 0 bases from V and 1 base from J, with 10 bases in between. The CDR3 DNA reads TGCGCCAGCAGCTTGGCCCTCGCAGAGAACACTGAAGCTTTCTTT. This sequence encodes CASSLALAENTEAFF.

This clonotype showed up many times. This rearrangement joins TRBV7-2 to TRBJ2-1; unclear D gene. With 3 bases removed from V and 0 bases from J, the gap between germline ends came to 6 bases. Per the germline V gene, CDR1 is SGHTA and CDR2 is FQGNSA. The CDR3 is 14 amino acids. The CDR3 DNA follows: TGTGCCAGCAGCTTCCGTGGCTCCTACAATGAGCAGTTCTTC. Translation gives CASSFRGSYNEQFF.

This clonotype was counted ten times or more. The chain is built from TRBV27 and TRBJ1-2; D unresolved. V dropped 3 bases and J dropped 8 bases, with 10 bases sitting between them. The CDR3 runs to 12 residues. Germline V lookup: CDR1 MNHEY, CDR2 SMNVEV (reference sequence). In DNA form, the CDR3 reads TGTGCCAGCAGTTTGTTGGGCGGGGGCTACACCTTC. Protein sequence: CASSLLGGGYTF.

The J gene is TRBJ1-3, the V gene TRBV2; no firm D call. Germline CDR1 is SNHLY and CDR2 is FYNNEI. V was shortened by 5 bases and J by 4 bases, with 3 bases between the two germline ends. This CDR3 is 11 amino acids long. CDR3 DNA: TGTGCCAGCAGTATGGGAAACACCATATATTTT. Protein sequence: CASSMGNTIYF.

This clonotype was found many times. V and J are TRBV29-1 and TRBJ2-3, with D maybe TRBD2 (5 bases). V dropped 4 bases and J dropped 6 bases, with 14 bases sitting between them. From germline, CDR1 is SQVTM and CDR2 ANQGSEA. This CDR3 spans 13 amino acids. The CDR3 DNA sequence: TGCAGCGTTGTGTATGGGAAGCGGGATACGCAGTATTTT. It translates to CSVVYGKRDTQYF.

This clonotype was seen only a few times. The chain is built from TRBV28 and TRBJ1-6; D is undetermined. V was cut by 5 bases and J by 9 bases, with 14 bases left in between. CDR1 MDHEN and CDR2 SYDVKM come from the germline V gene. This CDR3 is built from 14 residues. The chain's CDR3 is CASSPGRRSSPLHF. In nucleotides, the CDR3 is TGTGCCAGCAGTCCCGGACGGAGGAGTTCACCCCTCCACTTT.

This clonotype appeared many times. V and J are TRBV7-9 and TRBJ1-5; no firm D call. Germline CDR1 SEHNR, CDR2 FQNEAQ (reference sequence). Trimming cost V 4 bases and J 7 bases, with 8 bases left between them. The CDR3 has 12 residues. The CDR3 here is CASSSSRQPQHF. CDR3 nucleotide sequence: TGTGCCAGCAGCTCCAGTAGGCAGCCCCAGCATTTT.